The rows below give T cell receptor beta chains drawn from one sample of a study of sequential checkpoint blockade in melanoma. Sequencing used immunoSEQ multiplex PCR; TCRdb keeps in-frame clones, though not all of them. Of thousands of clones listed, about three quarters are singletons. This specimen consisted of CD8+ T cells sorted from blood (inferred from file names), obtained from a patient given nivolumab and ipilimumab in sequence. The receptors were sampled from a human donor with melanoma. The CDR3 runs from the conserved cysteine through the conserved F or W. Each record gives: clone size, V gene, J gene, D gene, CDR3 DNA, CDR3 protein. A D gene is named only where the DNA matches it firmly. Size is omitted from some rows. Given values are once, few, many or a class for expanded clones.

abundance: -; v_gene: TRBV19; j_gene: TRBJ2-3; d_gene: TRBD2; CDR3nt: TGTGCCAGTAGACCTAGCGGGAGCCCAGATACGCAGTATTTT; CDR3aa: CASRPSGSPDTQYF
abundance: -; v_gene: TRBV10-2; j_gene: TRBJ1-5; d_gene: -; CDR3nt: TGCGCCAGCAGTGAGTCGACAGTAGACCGATCTTCTTATATTAGCAATCAGCCCCAGCATTTT; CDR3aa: CASSESTVDRSSYISNQPQHF
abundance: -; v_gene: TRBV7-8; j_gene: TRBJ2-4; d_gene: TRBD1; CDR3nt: TGTGCCAGCAGCGCCCCTCAGGGGGCGGGAAACATTCAGTACTTC; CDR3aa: CASSAPQGAGNIQYF
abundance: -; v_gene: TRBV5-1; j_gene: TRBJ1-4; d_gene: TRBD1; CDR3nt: TGCGCCAGCAGCCCGGAGACCTTACAGGGGACTAATGAAAAACTGTTTTTT; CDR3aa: CASSPETLQGTNEKLFF
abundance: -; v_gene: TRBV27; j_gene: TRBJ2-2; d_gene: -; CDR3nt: TGTGCCAGCAGTTTAGGTTGGCAGGTCGGGGAGCTGTTTTTT; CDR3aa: CASSLGWQVGELFF
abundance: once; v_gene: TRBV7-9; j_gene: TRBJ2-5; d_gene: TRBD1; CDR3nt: TGTGCCAGCAGCTGGGGGGACAGGGAAGAGACCCAGTACTTC; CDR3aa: CASSWGDREETQYF
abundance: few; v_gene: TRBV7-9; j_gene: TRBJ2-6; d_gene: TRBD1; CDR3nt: TGTGCCAGCAGCTTCCGGGACAGGGCCTCTGGGGCCAACGTCCTGACTTTC; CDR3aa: CASSFRDRASGANVLTF
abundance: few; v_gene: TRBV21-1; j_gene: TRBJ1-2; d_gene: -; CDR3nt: TGTGCCAGCAGCAACCCACAGGGGGCCTCTAGATATGGCTACACCTTC; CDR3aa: CASSNPQGASRYGYTF
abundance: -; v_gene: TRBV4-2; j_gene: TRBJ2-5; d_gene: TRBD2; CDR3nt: TGTGCCAGCAGCCAGGGACTAGGAGAGACCCAGTACTTC; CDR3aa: CASSQGLGETQYF
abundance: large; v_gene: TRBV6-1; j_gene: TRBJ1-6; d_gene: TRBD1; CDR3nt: TGTGCCAGCACCATAGAGGGGGCAGGGAATTCACCCCTCCACTTT; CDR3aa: CASTIEGAGNSPLHF
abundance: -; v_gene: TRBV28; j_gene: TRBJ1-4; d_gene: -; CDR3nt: TGTGCCAGCAGCTCGGGGCGGGAACTTAATGAAAAACTGTTTTTT; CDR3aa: CASSSGRELNEKLFF
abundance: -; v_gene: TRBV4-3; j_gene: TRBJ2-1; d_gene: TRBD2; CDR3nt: TGCGCCAGCAGCCAAGATTGGGGGATGGCGGGGGGCAGGGATGAGCAGTTCTTC; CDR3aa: CASSQDWGMAGGRDEQFF
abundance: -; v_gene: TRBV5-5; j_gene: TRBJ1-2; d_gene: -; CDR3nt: TGTGCCAGCAGCTTGGGGCAGGGAGGCTACACCTTC; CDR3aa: CASSLGQGGYTF
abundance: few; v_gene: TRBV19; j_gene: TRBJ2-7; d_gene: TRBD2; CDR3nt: TGTGCCAGTAGTATGGGACTAGCCTACGAGCAGTACTTC; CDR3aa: CASSMGLAYEQYF
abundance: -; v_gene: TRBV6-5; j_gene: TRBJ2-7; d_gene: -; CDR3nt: TGTGCCAGCAGTTACCGAGGGCAGAACGAGCAGTACTTC; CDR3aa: CASSYRGQNEQYF
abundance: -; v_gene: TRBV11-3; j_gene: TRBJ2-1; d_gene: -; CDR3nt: TGTGCCAGCAGCTTAGGACCCCTTAGCGGAAGCTCCTACAATGAGCAGTTCTTC; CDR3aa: CASSLGPLSGSSYNEQFF
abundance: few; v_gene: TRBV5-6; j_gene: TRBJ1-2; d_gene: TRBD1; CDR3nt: TGTGCCAGCAGCTGGGGACAGGGAGAAGCTATCTATGGCTACACCTTC; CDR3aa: CASSWGQGEAIYGYTF
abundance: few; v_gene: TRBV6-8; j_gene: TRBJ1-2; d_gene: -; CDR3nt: TGTGCCAGCAGTTCCCCGCGGAGGAAATCCTATGGCTACACCTTC; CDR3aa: CASSSPRRKSYGYTF
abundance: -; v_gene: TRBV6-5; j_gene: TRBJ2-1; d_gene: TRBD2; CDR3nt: TGTGCCAGCAGTTCGAAGGGGACTAGCGAAGGGAATGAGCAGTTCTTC; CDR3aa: CASSSKGTSEGNEQFF
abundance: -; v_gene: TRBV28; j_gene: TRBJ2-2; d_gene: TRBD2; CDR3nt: TGTGCCAGAAGGACCCTCGGGACTAGCGGGAGGGAAACCGGGGAGCTGTTTTTT; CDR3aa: CARRTLGTSGRETGELFF
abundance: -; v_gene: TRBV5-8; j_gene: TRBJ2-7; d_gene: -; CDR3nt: TGTGCCAGCAGCTTGGGGGCAGGGTATTCGTACGAGCAGTACTTC; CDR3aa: CASSLGAGYSYEQYF
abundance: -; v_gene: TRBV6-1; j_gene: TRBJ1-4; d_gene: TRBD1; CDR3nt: TGTGCCAGCAGTGAAGGCATTGGTACAGGGGGCGAAAAACTGTTTTTT; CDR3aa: CASSEGIGTGGEKLFF
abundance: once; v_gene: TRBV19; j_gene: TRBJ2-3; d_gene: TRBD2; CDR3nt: TGTGCCAGTACCCCAGCGGGGAGGGCCCAAGATACGCAGTATTTT; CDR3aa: CASTPAGRAQDTQYF
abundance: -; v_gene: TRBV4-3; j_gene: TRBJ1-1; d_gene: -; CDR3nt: TGCGCCAGCAGCCGAGTTTTCGGGGGAGGCACTGAAGCTTTCTTT; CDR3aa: CASSRVFGGGTEAFF
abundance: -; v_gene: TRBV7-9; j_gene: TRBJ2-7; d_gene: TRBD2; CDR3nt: TGTGCCAGCAGCTGGTTTAGCGGGAGCTCAAACGAGCAGTACTTC; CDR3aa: CASSWFSGSSNEQYF
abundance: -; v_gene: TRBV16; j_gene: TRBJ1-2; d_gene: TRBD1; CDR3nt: TGTGCCAGCAGCCAATCGGGACAGGGTGGCGGCTACACCTTC; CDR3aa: CASSQSGQGGGYTF
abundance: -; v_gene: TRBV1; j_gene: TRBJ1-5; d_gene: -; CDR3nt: TGCACCAGCAGAAGGGACAGGGGACACAATCAGCCCCAGCATTTT; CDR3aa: CTSRRDRGHNQPQHF
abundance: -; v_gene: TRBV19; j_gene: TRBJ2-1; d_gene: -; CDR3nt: TGTGCCAGTAGTAGTAGCGCCAGCTCCTACAATGAGCAGTTCTTC; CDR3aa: CASSSSASSYNEQFF
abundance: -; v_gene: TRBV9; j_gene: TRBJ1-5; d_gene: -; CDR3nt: TGTGCCAGCAGCGTAGAGGGCAGGGAAGGACAGCCCCAGCATTTT; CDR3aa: CASSVEGREGQPQHF
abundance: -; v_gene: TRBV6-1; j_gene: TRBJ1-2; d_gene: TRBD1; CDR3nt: TGTGCCAGCTTAGGACAGGGGATCATATATGGCTACACCTTC; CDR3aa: CASLGQGIIYGYTF
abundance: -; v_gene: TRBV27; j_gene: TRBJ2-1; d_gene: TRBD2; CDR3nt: TGTGCCAGCAGTTTTGATGGACTAGCGGGAGCCGGGTTCTTC; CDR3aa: CASSFDGLAGAGFF
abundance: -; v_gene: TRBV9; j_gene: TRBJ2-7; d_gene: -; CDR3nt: TGTGCCAGCAGCGTAGGAAGGGGAAACTACGAGCAGTACTTC; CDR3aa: CASSVGRGNYEQYF